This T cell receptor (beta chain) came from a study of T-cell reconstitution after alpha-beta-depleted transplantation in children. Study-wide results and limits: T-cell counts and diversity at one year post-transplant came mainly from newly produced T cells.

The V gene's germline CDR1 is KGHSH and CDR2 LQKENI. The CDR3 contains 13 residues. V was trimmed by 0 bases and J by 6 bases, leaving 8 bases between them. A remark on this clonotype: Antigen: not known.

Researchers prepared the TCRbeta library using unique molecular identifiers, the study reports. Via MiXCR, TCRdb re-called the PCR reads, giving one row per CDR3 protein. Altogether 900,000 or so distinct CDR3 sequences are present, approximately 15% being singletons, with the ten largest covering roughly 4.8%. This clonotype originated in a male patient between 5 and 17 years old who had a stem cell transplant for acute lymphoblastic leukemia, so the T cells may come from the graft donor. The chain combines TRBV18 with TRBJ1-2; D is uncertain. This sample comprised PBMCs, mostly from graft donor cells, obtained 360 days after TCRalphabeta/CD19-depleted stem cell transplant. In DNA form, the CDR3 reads TGTGCCAGCTCACCACCTAGAGAGGATGGCTACACCTTC. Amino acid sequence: CASSPPREDGYTF.